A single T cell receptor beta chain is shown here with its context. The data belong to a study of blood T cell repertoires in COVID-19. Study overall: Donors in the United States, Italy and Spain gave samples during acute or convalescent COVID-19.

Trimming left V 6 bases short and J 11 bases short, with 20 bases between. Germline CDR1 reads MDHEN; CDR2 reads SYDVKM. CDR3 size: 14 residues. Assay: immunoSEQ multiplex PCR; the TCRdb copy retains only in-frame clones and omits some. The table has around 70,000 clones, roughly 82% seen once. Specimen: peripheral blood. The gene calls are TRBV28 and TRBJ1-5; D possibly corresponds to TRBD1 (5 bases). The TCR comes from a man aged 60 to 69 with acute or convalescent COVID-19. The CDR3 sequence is CASRLPGISGAQHF. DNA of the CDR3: TGTGCCAGCAGACTTCCAGGGATTTCGGGAGCCCAGCATTTT.